These 25 T cell receptor beta chains share one sample of origin, sequenced in a study of PD-1 blockade in classical Hodgkin lymphoma (dated by TCRdb to 2020 to 2021). To prepare the library, the immunoSEQ multiplex PCR assay was applied. In its TCRdb copy, this immuneACCESS table keeps in-frame sequences only and misses some clones. Where compared with another copy, unresolved V genes explain less than half of these, and the others have no known cause. The sample table holds 31,000 or so clones, of which approximately 68% were seen once. Around 3.6% of the sample lies in the top ten. The time point tag for this specimen amounts to: cycle 4 day 1 (C4D1), after less than seven weeks of nivolumab. Every trial patient had relapsed following autologous stem cell transplantation, and prior brentuximab vedotin exposure was what differed among cohorts A, B and C. Here the sequenced sample was peripheral blood mononuclear cells (PBMCs), taken before the fourth cycle of nivolumab. All receptors derive from a human donor with classical Hodgkin lymphoma.

The rearrangement uses TRBV19 and TRBJ1-2; tentative D call: TRBD1 (6 bases). The CDR3 extends over 14 amino acids. Per the germline V gene, CDR1 is LNHDA and CDR2 is SQIVND (reference sequence). Trimming removed 7 bases from V and 3 bases from J, with 15 bases in between. The CDR3 nucleotides read TGTGCCAGTAAGGCCAGGGGTTTGGACTATGGCTACACCTTC. Amino acids: CASKARGLDYGYTF.

The gene calls are TRBV30 and TRBJ1-1; D is ambiguous. CDR3 length: 14 residues. Germline V lookup: CDR1 GTSNPN, CDR2 SVGIG (reference sequence). Trimming cost V 0 bases and J 3 bases, with 11 bases left between them. DNA of the CDR3: TGTGCCTGGAGTGTCCTACAGTCGGACACTGAAGCTTTCTTT. Its protein is CAWSVLQSDTEAFF. Full variable domain (remainder filled in from reference TRBV30 and TRBJ1-1): SQTIHQWPATLVQPVGSPLSLECTVEGTSNPNLYWYRQAAGRGLQLLFYSVGIGQISSEVPQNLSASRPQDRQFILSSKKLLLSDSGFYLCAWSVLQSDTEAFFGQGTRLTVV.

This clone was observed a handful of times. The CDR3 DNA follows: TGCGCCAGCAGCTTAGGGTACGAGCAGTACTTC. Its translation is CASSLGYEQYF. This chain joins TRBV5-1 and TRBJ2-7; D is uncertain. Germline lookup yields CDR1 SGHRS and CDR2 YFSETQ. V was pared by 2 bases and J by 4 bases, with 4 bases between. The CDR3 has 11 amino acids.

The chain couples TRBV2 to TRBJ2-3; D possibly uses TRBD1 or TRBD2 (5 bases each). Trimming cost V 1 base and J 1 base, with 12 bases left between them. Germline assignment: CDR1 SNHLY and CDR2 FYNNEI. The length of the CDR3 is 16 residues. The CDR3 region is CASSEGEGLGTDTQYF. The CDR3 DNA reads as TGTGCCAGCAGTGAAGGCGAGGGGCTGGGCACAGATACGCAGTATTTT.

The chain uses TRBV29-1 and TRBJ2-5; D perhaps matches TRBD2 (7 bases). The germline gives CDR1 SQVTM, CDR2 ANQGSEA. V shed 6 bases and J shed 4 bases, with 21 bases lying between them. CDR3 length: 15 residues. Here the CDR3 DNA reads TGCAGCGTCGCAAAGGTTACGGGGGGCAGAGAGACCCAGTACTTC. Protein product: CSVAKVTGGRETQYF.

The chain links TRBV19 to TRBJ1-2, with 9 bases that match TRBD1. J lost 4 bases, V lost 5 bases, and 2 bases had no gene match. This CDR3 has 13 residues. Germline V lookup: CDR1 LNHDA, CDR2 SQIVND (reference sequence). CDR3 region: CASSETGGYGYTF. DNA for the CDR3: TGTGCCAGTAGTGAGACAGGGGGCTATGGCTACACCTTC.

This clone was picked up a small number of times. The chain uses TRBV29-1 and TRBJ2-7; TRBD2 agrees at 10 bases. Unmatched junction bases numbered 4, after V lost 5 bases and J lost 3 bases. CDR1 is SQVTM, CDR2 ANQGSEA, per germline. CDR3 length equals 13 residues. CDR3 sequence reads: CSVRTSGFYEQYF. DNA for the CDR3: TGCAGCGTTCGGACTAGCGGATTCTACGAGCAGTACTTC.

CDR3 region: CASSPPLNNEQFF. The CDR3, as DNA: TGTGCCAGCAGCCCACCCCTTAACAATGAGCAGTTCTTC. The rearrangement uses TRBV7-6 and TRBJ2-1; D is undetermined. Trimming cost V 5 bases and J 5 bases, with 10 bases left between them. CDR1 SGHVS and CDR2 FNYEAQ come from the germline V gene. The CDR3 consists of 13 residues.

This clone was picked up a small number of times. V gene TRBV6-4 combines with J gene TRBJ1-1; 7 nucleotides align to TRBD1. The V and J ends lost 6 bases and 5 bases, in that order; junction bases with no gene match: 12. Germline loops: CDR1 MRHNA, CDR2 SNTAGT. CDR3 length: 15 amino acids. This chain's CDR3 is CASRDRGGGGTEAFF. DNA for the CDR3: TGTGCCAGCAGAGACCGAGGAGGGGGCGGAACTGAAGCTTTCTTT.

The V call is TRBV28, the J call TRBJ2-2; 7 nucleotides match TRBD1. Germline V gene sequence: CDR1 MDHEN, CDR2 SYDVKM. The CDR3 length is 16 residues. Losses at the gene ends were 5 bases for V and 6 bases for J; bases not matched to a gene: 12. In DNA, the CDR3 is TGTGCCAGCAGTCAACCTTCGACAGGGAAGGCCGGGGAGCTGTTTTTT. Its protein product is CASSQPSTGKAGELFF.

This clone appeared a few times. This chain connects TRBV18 to TRBJ1-4, with 7 nucleotides matching TRBD1. The germline CDR1 and CDR2 sequences are KGHSH and LQKENI. Trimming cost V 3 bases and J 8 bases; bases outside gene matches: 9. The CDR3 covers 15 residues. In DNA, the CDR3 is TGTGCCAGCTCACCCCCGAACAGGGGAGAGGAAAAACTGTTTTTT. Encoded protein: CASSPPNRGEEKLFF.

The rearrangement links TRBV6-1 to TRBJ1-5; D not resolved. This CDR3 region has 12 residues. Looked up from germline, CDR1 is MNHNS and CDR2 is SASEGT. V lost 5 bases and J lost 6, with 8 bases in between. CDR3 DNA sequence: TGTGCCAGCAGTTCCCTGGCTCAGCCCCAGCATTTT. Protein sequence: CASSSLAQPQHF.

The chain carries TRBV5-1 and TRBJ2-5, with TRBD2 matching 12 bases. CDR1 and CDR2 (germline): SGHRS, YFSETQ. The CDR3 has 16 amino acids. Trimming took 4 bases from V and 5 from J; bases not matched to a gene: 9. The CDR3 nucleotides read TGCGCCAGCAGCCAATCTAGCGGGGGGGCCGAGGAGACCCAGTACTTC. It is translated as CASSQSSGGAEETQYF.

J is TRBJ2-4 and V is TRBV15; D uncertain. Per germline, CDR1 LNHNV and CDR2 YYDKDF (reference sequence). Trimming removed 1 base at V and 0 bases at J, with 4 bases between. The CDR3 covers 14 residues. The DNA of the CDR3 is TGTGCCACCAGCAGAGCGGTAGCCAAAAACATTCAGTACTTC. Protein: CATSRAVAKNIQYF.

This chain links TRBV6-5 with TRBJ2-7, with 8 bases lining up with TRBD2. The germline V gene has CDR1 MNHEY and CDR2 SVGAGI. The CDR3 is 16 residues long. V was clipped by 0 bases and J by 0 bases; unmatched bases: 4. The CDR3 reads CASSYSSGISSYEQYF. DNA for the CDR3: TGTGCCAGCAGTTACTCTAGCGGGATAAGCTCCTACGAGCAGTACTTC.

J is TRBJ2-7 and V is TRBV5-4, with TRBD1 as a possible D gene (5 bases). Germline CDR1 reads SGHNT; CDR2 reads YYREEE (reference sequence). This CDR3 comprises 13 residues. V was trimmed by 1 base and J by 4 bases, leaving 9 bases between them. In nucleotides, the CDR3 is TGTGCCAGCAGCTTGCAGGGCCCATACGAGCAGTACTTC. Translating gives CASSLQGPYEQYF. Filled out from reference TRBV5-4 and TRBJ2-7, the complete variable domain reads ETGVTQSPTHLIKTRGQQVTLRCSSQSGHNTVSWYQQALGQGPQFIFQYYREEENGRGNFPPRFSGLQFPNYSSELNVNALELDDSALYLCASSLQGPYEQYFGPGTRLTVT.

The chain has TRBV6-1 and TRBJ2-5; D remains unclear. The V and J ends lost 0 bases and 5 bases respectively, with 16 bases between them. The CDR3 sequence is 16 residues long. CDR1 MNHNS and CDR2 SASEGT come from the germline V gene. DNA for the CDR3: TGTGCCAGCAGTGAAGCGCTTCGCTGGAGAGATGAGACCCAGTACTTC. Protein sequence: CASSEALRWRDETQYF.

The J gene is TRBJ1-1, the V gene TRBV6-5; no definite D call. The CDR3 covers 12 residues. The germline V gene encodes CDR1 MNHEY and CDR2 SVGAGI. Trimming removed 0 bases from V and 11 bases from J, with 10 bases in between. The CDR3 DNA is TGTGCCAGCAGTTACTCAACGAGGGAGGCTTTCTTT. The encoded protein is CASSYSTREAFF.

The chain carries TRBV5-5 and TRBJ2-2, with D possibly being TRBD2 (6 bases). Trimming removed 1 base from V and 2 bases from J, with 9 bases in between. The CDR3 consists of 15 residues. Germline loops: CDR1 SGHKS, CDR2 YYEKEE (reference sequence). CDR3 in amino acids: CASSLKLANTGELFF. In DNA form, the CDR3 reads TGTGCCAGCAGCTTGAAACTAGCTAACACCGGGGAGCTGTTTTTT.

This clone rates as medium-sized. The V and J genes are TRBV28 and TRBJ1-1, with a tentative D call TRBD1 (6 bases). Looked up from germline, CDR1 is MDHEN and CDR2 is SYDVKM. The V end lost 2 bases, the J end lost 4 bases, and 14 bases lay between the germline ends. CDR3 length: 15 amino acids. The CDR3 loop reads CASSLTTGPGTEAFF. The CDR3 nucleotides are TGTGCCAGCAGTTTAACCACAGGGCCGGGCACTGAAGCTTTCTTT.

This clone is labeled medium-sized (0.01 to 0.1%). The V gene is TRBV7-9, the J gene TRBJ2-3, with 8 positions matching TRBD1. The CDR3 runs 15 residues. Per germline, CDR1 SEHNR and CDR2 FQNEAQ (reference sequence). The J segment lost 2 bases and the V segment lost 4 bases, leaving 5 bases of the junction unmatched. The CDR3 bases are TGTGCCAGCAGCTCGGACAGGGACATCACAGATACGCAGTATTTT. Translating it yields CASSSDRDITDTQYF.

This clone was observed a few times. The chain carries TRBV27 and TRBJ2-1, with D perhaps matching TRBD1 (6 bases). This CDR3 comprises 16 residues. The V gene lost 7 bases and the J gene lost 0 bases, with 16 bases spanning the gap. CDR1 MNHEY and CDR2 SMNVEV come from the germline V gene (reference sequence). CDR3 protein: CASKRGGASSYNEQFF. DNA for the CDR3: TGTGCCAGCAAGCGTGGGGGCGCGAGCTCCTACAATGAGCAGTTCTTC.

The chain uses TRBV7-9 and TRBJ2-1; 8 bases match TRBD2. The germline gives CDR1 SEHNR, CDR2 FQNEAQ (reference sequence). The trim removed 8 bases at V and 3 bases at J, leaving 6 bases unmatched. The CDR3 covers 14 residues. Here the CDR3 reads CASSPAGDYNEQFF. CDR3 in DNA: TGTGCCAGCTCCCCAGCGGGGGACTACAATGAGCAGTTCTTC.

This rearrangement joins TRBV7-6 to TRBJ2-7; D is perhaps TRBD1 or TRBD2 (5 bases each). CDR1 and CDR2 (germline): SGHVS, FNYEAQ. V lost 4 bases, J lost 10 bases, and 44 bases lay in between. CDR3 size: 22 residues. CDR3 residues: CASSWDQGPIIESYETPREQYF. The CDR3 coding sequence is TGTGCCAGCAGCTGGGACCAGGGACCAATTATAGAATCCTACGAGACGCCCCGCGAACAGTACTTC.

The rearrangement uses TRBV7-2 and TRBJ2-3; D call uncertain. The CDR3 spans 15 residues. Germline CDR1 SGHTA, CDR2 FQGNSA. Trimming took off 3 bases at V and 2 bases at J, with 12 bases between the two ends. CDR3 sequence reads: CASSFLANPTDTQYF. In DNA, the CDR3 is TGTGCCAGCAGCTTCTTGGCGAACCCCACAGATACGCAGTATTTT. The full variable domain, with the rest looked up from reference TRBV7-2 and TRBJ2-3, is GAGVSQSPSNKVTEKGKDVELRCDPISGHTALYWYRQSLGQGLEFLIYFQGNSAPDKSGLPSDRFSAERTGGSVSTLTIQRTQQEDSAVYLCASSFLANPTDTQYFGPGTRLTVL.